The 19 T cell receptor beta chains below come from one sample, sequenced in a study of shared clonotypes between healthy human individuals (dated by TCRdb to 2020 to 2021). Library creation used the immunoSEQ multiplex PCR assay. In TCRdb, the immuneACCESS table is reduced to in-frame sequences with V and J assigned. These tables do not hold every clone; where another copy was compared, an unresolved V gene accounts for under half, and the others remain unexplained. The sample records approximately 1,000,000 clones, roughly 74% of which are singletons. The top ten hold 0.5% to 0.6% of the sample. Sequenced sample: memory CD4+ T cells from PBMCs. The intended sense of this specimen's cell subset or site label: CD45RA-negative fraction. These receptors came from a man aged 18 to 30 in good health. Some clones in this sample may be carry-over from other donors' samples.

J is TRBJ2-3 and V is TRBV29-1; maybe TRBD2 (5 bases). Deletions cut 7 bases from V and 2 bases from J, with 16 bases between. CDR3 size: 14 residues. The germline CDR1 and CDR2 sequences are SQVTM and ANQGSEA. The CDR3 DNA is TGCAGCGCCATTGGGCTGACTACCACAGATACGCAGTATTTT. It translates to CSAIGLTTTDTQYF.

CDR3 bases: TGTGCCAGCAGTTTAGTGGGGCAGGGGTGGGAAAAACTGTTTTTT. It specifies CASSLVGQGWEKLFF. The chain couples TRBV28 to TRBJ1-4, with D possibly being TRBD1 (6 bases). The V gene lost 2 bases and the J gene lost 8 bases, with 15 bases spanning the gap. Germline V gene data show CDR1 as MDHEN and CDR2 as SYDVKM. The CDR3 extends over 15 amino acids.

This chain uses TRBV13 with TRBJ1-3, with a tentative D call TRBD1 (5 bases). Germline V gene lookup returns CDR1 PRHDT and CDR2 FYEKMQ (reference sequence). The V end was cut by 3 bases, the J end by 1 base, with 7 bases between. CDR3 length equals 14 residues. CDR3 region: CASSFRTSGNTIYF. CDR3 DNA sequence: TGTGCCAGCAGCTTTCGGACATCTGGAAACACCATATATTTT.

This clone was detected a few times. A far larger clone lies a single base away; this is likely a read error. This sample also contains other DNA sequences that code for the same CDR3. V is TRBV7-3 and J is TRBJ1-1, with D maybe TRBD1 (6 bases). Germline loops: CDR1 SGHTA, CDR2 FQGTGA. CDR3 size: 13 residues. V was cut by 6 bases and J by 1 base, with 9 bases left in between. CDR3 in DNA: TGTGCCAGCAGTCGACAGGAGAACACTGAAGCTTTCTTT. Translation: CASSRQENTEAFF.

This clone was detected only once. This chain joins TRBV10-3 and TRBJ1-6, with D hard to call. Trimming took off 0 bases at V and 11 bases at J, with 5 bases between the two ends. From germline, CDR1 is ENHRY and CDR2 SYGVKD. This CDR3 has 12 residues. DNA for the CDR3: TGTGCCATCAGTGAGTCTCGTGCACCCCTCCACTTT. Protein: CAISESRAPLHF.

The rearrangement joins TRBV19 to TRBJ1-5; the D gene is possibly TRBD1 (6 bases). Germline V lookup: CDR1 LNHDA, CDR2 SQIVND (reference sequence). The CDR3 runs to 14 residues. Trimming removed 2 bases from V and 5 bases from J, with 10 bases in between. The CDR3 here is CASSIRRGDQPQHF. The CDR3, as DNA: TGTGCCAGTAGTATACGTAGGGGGGATCAGCCCCAGCATTTT.

This clone was recorded a few times. The chain couples TRBV7-2 to TRBJ2-2, with TRBD2 matching over 8 bases. CDR3 length equals 14 residues. Germline trimming cut 4 bases from V and 7 bases from J; bases unmatched to any gene: 5. Looked up from germline, CDR1 is SGHTA and CDR2 is FQGNSA. The CDR3 DNA reads TGTGCCAGCAGCTGGGGACTAGAAAGCGGGGAGCTGTTTTTT. Its protein product is CASSWGLESGELFF.

This clone was detected only a few times. This chain joins TRBV2 and TRBJ1-4, with TRBD1 matching 9 bases. With 6 bases clipped from V and 8 bases from J, the junction kept 7 bases outside the gene matches. Germline V lookup: CDR1 SNHLY, CDR2 FYNNEI. The CDR3 runs 14 residues. The CDR3 loop is CASSRGTGREKLFF. CDR3 bases: TGTGCCAGCAGCCGAGGGACAGGGAGGGAAAAACTGTTTTTT.

V usage is TRBV30 and J usage is TRBJ2-3, with D perhaps TRBD2 (6 bases). The CDR3 length is 14 residues. The germline V gene has CDR1 GTSNPN and CDR2 SVGIG (reference sequence). Trimming stripped 0 bases from V and 7 bases from J, with 14 bases between. The CDR3 loop is CAWSVSRERNTQYF. The CDR3 DNA follows: TGTGCCTGGAGTGTCTCACGGGAGAGGAATACGCAGTATTTT.

V gene TRBV2 combines with J gene TRBJ1-5; no clear D. Germline V gives CDR1 SNHLY, CDR2 FYNNEI. The CDR3 contains 14 residues. V lost 6 bases and J 5 bases, leaving 14 bases between the germline ends. The CDR3 region is CASRPTGRDQPQHF. The CDR3 bases are TGTGCCAGCAGGCCGACCGGGCGCGATCAGCCCCAGCATTTT.

This clone was observed a handful of times. This sequence joins TRBV4-2 and TRBJ2-5; 12 positions match TRBD2. The junction had 9 bases not matched to a gene; V was cut back by 2 bases and J by 5 bases. The CDR3 runs 17 residues. Germline CDR1 is LGHNA and CDR2 is YNFKEQ. CDR3 coding DNA: TGTGCCAGCAGCCAAACACCGACTAGCGGGAGTTCCGAGACCCAGTACTTC. The encoded protein is CASSQTPTSGSSETQYF.

This chain uses TRBV7-9 with TRBJ2-7; 8 positions agree with TRBD1. The germline V gene has CDR1 SEHNR and CDR2 FQNEAQ (reference sequence). Unmatched junction bases numbered 8, after V lost 5 bases and J lost 5 bases. This CDR3 contains 14 residues. The CDR3 DNA reads TGTGCCAGCAGCGACTGGACAGGGAGCAACGAGCAGTACTTC. The encoded protein is CASSDWTGSNEQYF. The complete variable domain, with remaining parts taken from reference TRBV7-9 and TRBJ2-7, reads DTGVSQNPRHKITKRGQNVTFRCDPISEHNRLYWYRQTLGQGPEFLTYFQNEAQLEKSRLLSDRFSAERPKGSFSTLEIQRTEQGDSAMYLCASSDWTGSNEQYFGPGTRLTVT.

A remark on this clone: Different DNA sequences within this sample yield the same CDR3. The chain links TRBV5-1 to TRBJ2-7; D is perhaps TRBD1 (5 bases). Trimming pared 2 bases from V and 4 bases from J, leaving 10 bases between. This CDR3 is built from 13 residues. Germline assignment: CDR1 SGHRS and CDR2 YFSETQ. CDR3: CASSFDRAYEQYF. Written as DNA, the CDR3 is TGCGCCAGCAGCTTTGACAGAGCTTACGAGCAGTACTTC.

The chain carries TRBV5-1 and TRBJ2-7; 13 nucleotides match TRBD2. The CDR3 has 14 amino acids. CDR1 and CDR2 (germline): SGHRS, YFSETQ. Trimming cost V 4 bases and J 5 bases; bases outside gene matches: 3. The CDR3 spells CASSRGTSGNEQYF. The CDR3 region has the DNA TGCGCCAGCAGCAGAGGGACTAGCGGGAACGAGCAGTACTTC.

CDR3 nucleotide sequence: TGTGCCAGCTCACCAGGCAGGGACGAAAAACTGTTTTTT. The encoded protein is CASSPGRDEKLFF. The J gene is TRBJ1-4, the V gene TRBV18, with D maybe TRBD1 (5 bases). Germline-derived CDR1 and CDR2 are KGHSH and LQKENI. There are 13 residues in the CDR3. The V gene lost 2 bases and the J gene lost 8 bases, with 9 bases spanning the gap.

To note about this clone: Within the sample, other DNA sequences also encode this same CDR3. V usage is TRBV7-2 and J usage is TRBJ2-1; TRBD2 agrees at 9 bases. The CDR3 is made up of 15 amino acids. V gave up 1 base and J gave up 3 bases; unmatched junction bases: 1. The germline gives CDR1 SGHTA, CDR2 FQGNSA. This CDR3 is CASSLVSGSYNEQFF. CDR3 DNA sequence: TGTGCCAGCAGCTTAGTTAGCGGGAGCTACAATGAGCAGTTCTTC. Variable domain in full (rest from reference TRBV7-2 and TRBJ2-1): GAGVSQSPSNKVTEKGKDVELRCDPISGHTALYWYRQSLGQGLEFLIYFQGNSAPDKSGLPSDRFSAERTGGSVSTLTIQRTQQEDSAVYLCASSLVSGSYNEQFFGPGTRLTVL.

The chain couples TRBV11-2 to TRBJ1-2, with D unclear. CDR3 length: 15 residues. Germline V gene lookup returns CDR1 SGHAT and CDR2 FQNNGV. Trimming left V 4 bases short and J 4 bases short, with 16 bases between. CDR3 residues: CASSSNLGVPYGYTF. DNA of the CDR3: TGTGCCAGCAGCTCCAACTTGGGCGTCCCCTATGGCTACACCTTC.

This clone was found a few times. The chain is built from TRBV7-3 and TRBJ1-2; D possibly corresponds to TRBD1 (6 bases). Germline V CDR1 and CDR2: SGHTA, FQGTGA. The ends were cut back, 3 bases at V and 7 bases at J, with 12 bases in the middle. The CDR3 is 13 residues long. CDR3 residues: CASSLTGPLGYTF. CDR3 in DNA: TGTGCCAGCAGCTTGACAGGTCCCCTTGGCTACACCTTC.

This chain joins TRBV9 and TRBJ1-2; the D gene is possibly TRBD1 (5 bases). Germline CDR1 reads SGDLS; CDR2 reads YYNGEE. The CDR3 runs 14 residues. The ends were cut back, 4 bases at V and 4 bases at J, with 14 bases in the middle. CDR3 sequence (DNA): TGTGCCAGCAGCCCCGGCGGGACCTCCTATGGCTACACCTTC. Encoded protein: CASSPGGTSYGYTF.